The T cell receptor beta chain described here comes from a study of blood T cell repertoires in COVID-19. Trimming removed 8 bases from V and 3 bases from J, with 10 bases in between. The germline V gene has CDR1 SEHNR and CDR2 FQNEAQ (reference sequence). The CDR3 loop spans 12 amino acids. Data came from immunoSEQ multiplex PCR; TCRdb stores just in-frame clones and leaves some out. The profile shows 170,000 or so clones, roughly 87% of them singletons. The genes are TRBV7-9 and TRBJ1-2; maybe TRBD1 (6 bases). This receptor was obtained from a man younger than 35 who had recovered from COVID-19. Sequenced input: peripheral blood. This chain's CDR3 is CASEGVDYGYTF. The CDR3 DNA reads as TGTGCCAGCGAGGGGGTAGACTATGGCTACACCTTC.